Below, 10 T cell receptor beta chains from the same sample are listed, as sequenced in a study of blood T cell repertoires in COVID-19. TCRdb's copy holds only in-frame clones and misses some; the assay was immunoSEQ multiplex PCR. This table has approximately 260,000 clones, over 75% appearing once. What was sequenced was peripheral blood. The receptors derive from a woman aged 40 to 50 who had recovered from COVID-19.

V gene TRBV19 combines with J gene TRBJ1-6; 10 bases fit TRBD1. Germline V gives CDR1 LNHDA, CDR2 SQIVND (reference sequence). V trimming: 3 bases; J trimming: 4 bases; junction bases outside the gene matches: 6. The CDR3 sequence is 17 residues long. CDR3 sequence: CASSIRTGGDYNSPLHF. CDR3 nucleotides: TGTGCCAGTAGTATTCGGACAGGGGGAGATTATAATTCACCCCTCCACTTT.

The rearrangement links TRBV6-5 to TRBJ1-5; TRBD1 matches at 8 bases. The V gene's germline CDR1 is MNHEY and CDR2 SVGAGI. The length of the CDR3 is 13 residues. The J segment lost 9 bases and the V segment lost 4 bases, leaving 5 bases of the junction unmatched. CDR3 sequence reads: CASSLTGAMPQHF. The CDR3 bases are TGTGCCAGCAGTTTGACAGGGGCCATGCCCCAGCATTTT.

This chain's CDR3 is CASSARGSLAGASDTQYF. For the CDR3, the DNA is TGTGCCAGCAGCGCCCGAGGGTCACTAGCGGGAGCTTCGGATACGCAGTATTTT. This rearrangement joins TRBV21-1 to TRBJ2-3; TRBD2 reflects the table's D call only, with no check against the DNA. TRBV21-1 is a listed pseudogene. This CDR3 contains 18 residues.

The gene calls are TRBV2 and TRBJ2-7; a possible D gene is TRBD1 (6 bases). CDR1 SNHLY and CDR2 FYNNEI come from the germline V gene. Trimming pared 10 bases from V and 6 bases from J, leaving 16 bases between. This CDR3 spans 12 amino acids. In DNA form, the CDR3 reads TGTGCCACTTTGAGGGGGTTGGGCGAGCAGTACTTC. It is translated as CATLRGLGEQYF.

This rearrangement joins TRBV6-1 to TRBJ1-6; TRBD1 aligns across 10 bases. Germline CDR1 and CDR2: MNHNS and SASEGT. With 3 bases clipped from V and 14 bases from J, the junction kept 7 bases outside the gene matches. The CDR3 is made up of 14 amino acids. DNA of the CDR3: TGTGCCAGCAGTGAGGGGACAGGGGACGGCTCCCTCCACTTT. Its translation: CASSEGTGDGSLHF.

The chain is built from TRBV30 and TRBJ2-1; 10 nucleotides align to TRBD1. CDR1 is GTSNPN, CDR2 SVGIG, per germline (reference sequence). The CDR3 is 15 amino acids. The V and J ends lost 2 bases and 9 bases, in that order; junction bases with no gene match: 10. The CDR3 bases are TGTGCCTGGAGTACTCGCCTGACAGGGGGCATTGAGCAGTTCTTC. Its translation is CAWSTRLTGGIEQFF.

The chain employs TRBV2 and TRBJ2-7, with D unresolved. The germline V gene encodes CDR1 SNHLY and CDR2 FYNNEI. V gave up 4 bases and J gave up 0 bases, with 4 bases separating them. CDR3 length equals 12 residues. The CDR3 bases are TGTGCCAGCAGTGCTAGCTCCTACGAGCAGTACTTC. It codes for CASSASSYEQYF.

This chain links TRBV19 with TRBJ2-6; the match to TRBD1 covers 8 bases. The CDR3 runs to 18 residues. V shed 5 bases, J shed 0 bases, and the junction held 9 bases outside the gene matches. Germline loops: CDR1 LNHDA, CDR2 SQIVND (reference sequence). The CDR3: CASSSRTGPSSGANVLTF. The CDR3 bases are TGTGCCAGTAGTTCTCGGACAGGGCCGAGCTCTGGGGCCAACGTCCTGACTTTC. Full variable domain (remainder filled in from reference TRBV19 and TRBJ2-6): DGGITQSPKYLFRKEGQNVTLSCEQNLNHDAMYWYRQDPGQGLRLIYYSQIVNDFQKGDIAEGYSVSREKKESFPLTVTSAQKNPTAFYLCASSSRTGPSSGANVLTFGAGSRLTVL.

This rearrangement joins TRBV4-2 to TRBJ1-6; D gene unclear. CDR1 and CDR2 from the germline V gene are LGHNA and YNFKEQ. The CDR3 sequence is 17 residues long. The V and J ends lost 0 bases and 0 bases respectively, with 9 bases between them. In nucleotides, the CDR3 is TGTGCCAGCAGCCAAGATCCATTGAGCTCCTATAATTCACCCCTCCACTTT. It translates to CASSQDPLSSYNSPLHF.

The count of this clone is one. CDR3 loop: CASSSGHPLYEQYF. The CDR3 nucleotides read TGTGCCAGCAGTTCAGGCCATCCCCTCTACGAGCAGTACTTC. The rearrangement links TRBV27 to TRBJ2-7, with no clear D. CDR1 is MNHEY and CDR2 is SMNVEV in the germline V gene (reference sequence). The CDR3 runs to 14 residues. Trimming stripped 4 bases from V and 3 bases from J, with 13 bases between.